These 7 T cell receptor beta chains came from one sample sequenced in a study of post-analysis software for immune sequencing data. Overall study results and limits: Among four or five TRBV segments more frequent in patients than controls were TRBV5-6, TRBV5-1 and TRBV20-1.

Tagging with unique molecular identifiers was a feature of the TCR beta cDNA libraries. Via MiXCR, TCRdb re-called the PCR reads, giving one row per CDR3 protein. Of around 710,000 distinct CDR3 sequences in the sample, 35% to 55% were seen once. These receptors lack a known antigen. Sequences were obtained from blood. These receptors all stem from a girl aged 5-17 years with multiple sclerosis.

This clonotype was found a few times. The chain has TRBV6-5 and TRBJ2-7; D not resolved. In germline, CDR1 is MNHEY, CDR2 SVGAGI. The V end lost 0 bases, the J end lost 2 bases, and 8 bases lay between the germline ends. The CDR3 is 14 amino acids. The CDR3 DNA sequence: TGTGCCAGCAGTTACTCGGGGATAGCCTACGAGCAGTACTTC. It translates to CASSYSGIAYEQYF.

This clonotype was detected a few times. The chain carries TRBV5-6 and TRBJ2-7; no reliable D call. The CDR3 is made up of 15 amino acids. V lost 3 bases to trimming and J lost 1 base, with 14 bases between them. Germline V gene sequence: CDR1 SGHDT, CDR2 YYEEEE. The CDR3, as DNA: TGTGCCAGCAGCTCCAGGTGGCACGCGTCCTACGAGCAGTACTTC. Protein sequence: CASSSRWHASYEQYF.

This clonotype has only a few counts. The chain links TRBV7-3 to TRBJ2-3; D ambiguous. Trimming took off 0 bases at V and 5 bases at J, with 9 bases between the two ends. The CDR3 consists of 14 residues. The germline gives CDR1 SGHTA, CDR2 FQGTGA. The CDR3 loop is CASSLTLRKDTQYF. The CDR3 nucleotides are TGTGCCAGCAGCTTAACGTTGAGGAAAGATACGCAGTATTTT.

The sample holds many counts of this clonotype. This rearrangement joins TRBV5-5 to TRBJ2-7, with TRBD1 matching over 10 bases. V was clipped by 1 base and J by 3 bases; unmatched bases: 1. Germline V gives CDR1 SGHKS, CDR2 YYEKEE (reference sequence). This CDR3 region has 14 residues. The CDR3 loop is CASSLWTGGYEQYF. As DNA, the CDR3 is TGTGCCAGCAGCTTGTGGACAGGGGGCTACGAGCAGTACTTC.

This chain links TRBV5-5 with TRBJ2-1; no reliable D call. CDR1 and CDR2 (germline): SGHKS, YYEKEE (reference sequence). There are 16 residues in the CDR3. Trimming left V 4 bases short and J 0 bases short, with 14 bases between. CDR3 coding DNA: TGTGCCAGCAGCCCTGGACCGACGGTCTCCTACAATGAGCAGTTCTTC. Its translation is CASSPGPTVSYNEQFF.

This clonotype was recorded many times. Mismatch with germline at one junction end may stem from a read error. The chain carries TRBV28 and TRBJ2-7; 11 nucleotides line up with TRBD2. The CDR3 extends over 14 amino acids. The germline gives CDR1 MDHEN, CDR2 SYDVKM. The CDR3 DNA follows: TGCGCCAGCAGCTCCGGGACTAGCGGTTACGAGCAGTACTTC. This codes for CASSSGTSGYEQYF. Full variable domain (rest looked up from reference TRBV28 and TRBJ2-7): DVKVTQSSRYLVKRTGEKVFLECVQDMDHENMFWYRQDPGLGLRLIYFSYDVKMKEKGDIPEGYSVSREKKERFSLILESASTNQTSMYLCASSSGTSGYEQYFGPGTRLTVT.

There are a few counts of this clonotype. V usage is TRBV29-1 and J usage is TRBJ2-7; weak D call: TRBD2 (6 bases). Trimming pared 4 bases from V and 3 bases from J, leaving 7 bases between. The germline V gene encodes CDR1 SQVTM and CDR2 ANQGSEA. This CDR3 is 11 amino acids long. In DNA form, the CDR3 reads TGCAGCGTTGCGGGGGACTACGAGCAGTACTTC. Protein sequence: CSVAGDYEQYF.